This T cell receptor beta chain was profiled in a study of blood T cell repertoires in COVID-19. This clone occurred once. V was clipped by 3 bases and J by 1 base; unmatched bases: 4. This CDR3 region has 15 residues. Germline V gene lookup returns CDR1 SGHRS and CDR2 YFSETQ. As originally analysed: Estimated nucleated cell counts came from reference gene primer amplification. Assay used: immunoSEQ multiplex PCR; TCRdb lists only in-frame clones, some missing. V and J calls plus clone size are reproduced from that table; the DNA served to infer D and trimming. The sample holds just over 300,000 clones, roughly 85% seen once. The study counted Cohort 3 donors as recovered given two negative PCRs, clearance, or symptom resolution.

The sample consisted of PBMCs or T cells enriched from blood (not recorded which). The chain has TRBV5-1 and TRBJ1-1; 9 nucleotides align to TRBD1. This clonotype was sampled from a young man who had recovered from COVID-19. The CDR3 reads CASSSPGQGNTEAFF. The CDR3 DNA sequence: TGCGCCAGCAGCTCGCCGGGACAGGGGAACACTGAAGCTTTCTTT.